This T cell receptor beta chain is drawn from a study of blood T cell repertoires in COVID-19. Study-level background: Samples came from the United States, Italy and Spain, spanning acute and convalescent COVID-19.

The V gene lost 2 bases and the J gene lost 5 bases, with 13 bases spanning the gap. The CDR3 contains 15 residues. Germline V gene data show CDR1 as LNHDA and CDR2 as SQIVND (reference sequence). Per the authors' pipeline: Amplification from reference gene primers served as the basis for estimated nucleated cell counts. TCRdb's table, derived via immunoSEQ multiplex PCR, lists solely in-frame clones and lacks some. V, J and clone size derive from that table, while D and trimming were established from the DNA sequence. The sample lists 120,000 or so clones; roughly nine tenths were seen once. The origin of this receptor is a man aged 55-75 years with COVID-19, enrolled during active disease. The chain links TRBV19 to TRBJ1-5, with D perhaps TRBD1 (5 bases). Sequences were obtained from peripheral blood. CDR3 bases: TGTGCCAGTAGTATAAGCGCAGGGTACGATCAGCCCCAGCATTTT. This codes for CASSISAGYDQPQHF.